This T cell receptor beta chain derives from a study of CD8 T cells in Susac syndrome. CD8+ and CD4+ T cells from blood underwent TCR beta sequencing. FACS was used to enrich TEMRA cells, whereas the CD8+ and CD4+ T cells were obtained by negative isolation. A remark on this clonotype: No antigen is known for it.

The CDR3 has 15 residues. Germline loops: CDR1 MGHRA, CDR2 YSYEKL. The ends lost 1 base at V and 7 bases at J; junction bases unmatched: 6. A quantity of about 0.45 to 1 ug RNA underwent reverse transcription using random hexamers. The TCR beta CDR3 was amplified by immunoSEQ multiplex PCR across 54 Vbeta, 13 Jbeta. TCRdb passed the immunoSEQ multiplex PCR reads through MiXCR, listing each CDR3 protein once. The sample shows 69,000 or so distinct CDR3 sequences, 95% of them seen only once. General study findings and limits: By the study's own acknowledgment, its TCR sequencing and HLA analysis included relatively few individuals.

The V gene is TRBV4-1, the J gene TRBJ2-3, with 9 nucleotides matching TRBD2. Sequencing was performed on CD8+ T cells from PBMCs. The TCR sequence derives from a human donor in good health. CDR3 in DNA: TGCGCCAGCAGCCAAGCCGCGGGGGGGCGAAATACGCAGTATTTT. Translation: CASSQAAGGRNTQYF.